Listed here are 12 T cell receptor beta chains from one sample, sequenced in a study of T cell responses to AZD1222 COVID-19 vaccine. TCRdb keeps only in-frame clones here, not all; method: immunoSEQ multiplex PCR. The sample records some 110,000 clones, about 90% being singletons. The specimen was peripheral blood, collected 28 days after the second AZD1222 dose. All receptors derive from an adult who received the AZD1222 COVID-19 vaccine.

With regard to this clone: A read error may produce the germline difference seen at one junction end. The gene calls are TRBV7-3 and TRBJ1-1; a weak D match, TRBD1 (6 bases). Germline V gives CDR1 SGHTA, CDR2 FQGTGA. The CDR3 totals 14 residues. CDR3 DNA: TGTGCCAGCAGCTTACATCAGGGGAACGCTGAAGCTTTCTTT. Translating it yields CASSLHQGNAEAFF. The whole variable domain, remainder taken from reference TRBV7-3 and TRBJ1-1, is GAGVSQTPSNKVTEKGKYVELRCDPISGHTALYWYRQSLGQGPEFLIYFQGTGAADDSGLPNDRFFAVRPEGSVSTLKIQRTERGDSAVYLCASSLHQGNAEAFFGQGTRLTVV.

The chain is built from TRBV5-5 and TRBJ1-4; D unresolved. Germline V lookup: CDR1 SGHKS, CDR2 YYEKEE (reference sequence). V was shortened by 1 base and J by 8 bases, with 21 bases between the two germline ends. The CDR3 has 17 amino acids. The CDR3 region is CASSLSGSRGYEEKLFF. The CDR3 nucleotides are TGTGCCAGCAGCTTGTCTGGAAGTCGCGGGTACGAGGAAAAACTGTTTTTT.

This clone was recorded a few times. The J gene is TRBJ2-1, the V gene TRBV6-5, with D possibly matching TRBD2 (6 bases). Germline V gene lookup returns CDR1 MNHEY and CDR2 SVGAGI. Trimming left V 6 bases short and J 8 bases short, with 20 bases between. The CDR3 runs to 15 residues. The CDR3 region is CASSGGVGTADEQFF. Here the CDR3 DNA reads TGTGCCAGCAGCGGCGGGGTTGGAACGGCAGATGAGCAGTTCTTC.

The chain employs TRBV27 and TRBJ2-2, with 10 bases matching TRBD2. V trimming: 6 bases; J trimming: 0 bases; junction bases outside the gene matches: 10. The CDR3 runs 18 residues. In germline, CDR1 is MNHEY, CDR2 SMNVEV (reference sequence). The CDR3 region is CASRLTSGVNPNTGELFF. CDR3 nucleotide sequence: TGTGCCAGCAGACTCACTAGCGGGGTCAACCCGAACACCGGGGAGCTGTTTTTT.

V usage is TRBV9 and J usage is TRBJ2-7, with D possibly matching TRBD2 (7 bases). Trimming took 0 bases from V and 1 from J, leaving 8 bases between them. This CDR3 contains 14 residues. Looked up from germline, CDR1 is SGDLS and CDR2 is YYNGEE. For the CDR3, the DNA is TGTGCCAGCAGCGTAGAGGGGGGGTCCTACGAGCAGTACTTC. Protein product: CASSVEGGSYEQYF.

The chain recombines TRBV9 with TRBJ2-5; the D gene is possibly TRBD2 (6 bases). Per the germline V gene, CDR1 is SGDLS and CDR2 is YYNGEE. The CDR3 is 17 amino acids. With 3 bases removed from V and 4 bases from J, the gap between germline ends came to 22 bases. The CDR3 DNA reads as TGTGCCAGCAGCGCCTCGACGACCCCCGGGCGGGGAGAGACCCAGTACTTC. Residues: CASSASTTPGRGETQYF.

The chain is built from TRBV1 and TRBJ2-7. TRBV1 is an annotated pseudogene. The CDR3 is made up of 16 amino acids. The CDR3 nucleotides are TGCACCAGCAGCTCAAATCCCCGGACCGTTGCCTACGAGCAGTACTTC. This gives the protein CTSSSNPRTVAYEQYF.

The chain recombines TRBV5-1 with TRBJ1-6; 7 bases are a match to TRBD1. This CDR3 region has 15 residues. Per germline, CDR1 SGHRS and CDR2 YFSETQ. J lost 7 bases, V lost 0 bases, and 4 bases had no gene match. CDR3 nucleotide sequence: TGCGCCAGCAGCTTGGGAGGCAGGGGGAATTCACCCCTCCACTTT. It encodes CASSLGGRGNSPLHF.

The rearrangement uses TRBV30 and TRBJ2-5; D uncertain. The CDR3 consists of 11 residues. V lost 1 base to trimming and J lost 7 bases, with 7 bases between them. Germline V gene lookup returns CDR1 GTSNPN and CDR2 SVGIG (reference sequence). The CDR3 DNA reads as TGTGCCTGGAGTGCGCCGGGGACCCAGTACTTC. It encodes CAWSAPGTQYF.

The J gene is TRBJ1-6, the V gene TRBV5-5; D is unresolved. The CDR3 covers 14 residues. CDR1 and CDR2 from the germline V gene are SGHKS and YYEKEE (reference sequence). V gave up 0 bases and J gave up 9 bases, with 10 bases separating them. This CDR3 is CASSLVLSGSPLHF. CDR3 nucleotides: TGTGCCAGCAGCTTGGTCCTAAGCGGTTCACCCCTCCACTTT.

The genes are TRBV7-6 and TRBJ2-1; TRBD2 matches at 12 bases. The J segment lost 7 bases and the V segment lost 4 bases, leaving 5 bases of the junction unmatched. Germline V gene lookup returns CDR1 SGHVS and CDR2 FNYEAQ. The CDR3 is 15 amino acids. The CDR3 protein is CASSWTSGVQNEQFF. The CDR3 DNA is TGTGCCAGCAGCTGGACTAGCGGGGTTCAGAATGAGCAGTTCTTC.

CDR3 in DNA: TGTGCCTGGGGCGGACAGGGGTCGAATTACGAGCAGTACTTC. Residues: CAWGGQGSNYEQYF. The J gene is TRBJ2-7, the V gene TRBV30; 9 nucleotides align to TRBD1. The CDR3 contains 14 residues. CDR1 is GTSNPN, CDR2 SVGIG, per germline (reference sequence). Unmatched junction bases numbered 9, after V lost 5 bases and J lost 4 bases.